The 18 T cell receptor beta chains presented below share a single source sample, sequenced in a study of blood T cell repertoires in COVID-19. Clones were read by immunoSEQ multiplex PCR, and TCRdb kept only the in-frame ones, dropping some. The table shows 89,000 or so clones, with more than 75% occurring only once. Sequenced input: peripheral blood. The origin of the receptors is a man aged 45-60 years with active COVID-19.

The chain couples TRBV29-1 to TRBJ2-1; D gene ambiguous. CDR1 SQVTM and CDR2 ANQGSEA come from the germline V gene. This CDR3 spans 15 amino acids. V was cut by 0 bases and J by 8 bases, with 17 bases left in between. CDR3 bases: TGCAGCGTTGAAGATCAGGCAGCTATGAGAGATGAGCAGTTCTTC. Encoded protein: CSVEDQAAMRDEQFF.

CDR3 sequence: CASSPPGDIQYF. CDR3 in DNA: TGTGCCAGCTCACCACCCGGGGACATTCAGTACTTC. The rearrangement links TRBV18 to TRBJ2-4; D might be TRBD2 (5 bases). The CDR3 spans 12 residues. The germline gives CDR1 KGHSH, CDR2 LQKENI. Trimming pared 0 bases from V and 8 bases from J, leaving 5 bases between. The variable domain in full, with the rest retrieved from reference TRBV18 and TRBJ2-4, is NAGVMQNPRHLVRRRGQEARLRCSPMKGHSHVYWYRQLPEEGLKFMVYLQKENIIDESGMPKERFSAEFPKEGPSILRIQQVVRGDSAAYFCASSPPGDIQYFGAGTRLSVL.

The J gene is TRBJ1-4, the V gene TRBV7-2; 7 bases are shared with TRBD1. J lost 8 bases, V lost 3 bases, and 9 bases had no gene match. Germline V CDR1 and CDR2: SGHTA, FQGNSA. The CDR3 is 15 residues long. This CDR3 reads CASSFNTGVEEKLFF. The CDR3 region has the DNA TGTGCCAGCAGCTTTAACACAGGGGTGGAGGAAAAACTGTTTTTT.

The rearrangement joins TRBV28 to TRBJ2-4; 7 bases agree with TRBD2. CDR1 is MDHEN and CDR2 is SYDVKM in the germline V gene. V trimming: 3 bases; J trimming: 1 base; junction bases outside the gene matches: 3. This CDR3 is built from 15 residues. CDR3 DNA: TGTGCCAGCAGTTTGAGCGGGACTGCCAAAAACATTCAGTACTTC. Its protein is CASSLSGTAKNIQYF.

This clone was detected only once. The rearrangement links TRBV18 to TRBJ1-6; D gene uncertain. Trimming shortened V by 3 bases and J by 7 bases, and 4 bases separated the two germline ends. The CDR3 consists of 12 residues. CDR1 is KGHSH and CDR2 is LQKENI in the germline V gene. The DNA for the CDR3 is TGTGCCAGCTCACCCCGGAATTCACCCCTCCACTTT. Protein product: CASSPRNSPLHF.

The chain couples TRBV14 to TRBJ2-3; TRBD1 is a possible D gene (6 bases). Deletions cut 4 bases from V and 2 bases from J, with 10 bases between. Germline V gives CDR1 SGHDN, CDR2 FVKESK. This CDR3 contains 14 residues. CDR3 in amino acids: CASSRRDITDTQYF. CDR3 DNA: TGTGCCAGCAGCCGAAGGGACATCACAGATACGCAGTATTTT.

The chain is built from TRBV30 and TRBJ2-3; D may be TRBD2 (5 bases). The V end was cut by 0 bases, the J end by 0 bases, with 7 bases between. CDR1 and CDR2 from the germline V gene are GTSNPN and SVGIG (reference sequence). The CDR3 extends over 14 amino acids. For the CDR3, the DNA is TGTGCCTGGAGTGTAGGCGGGAGCACAGATACGCAGTATTTT. Translated, it gives CAWSVGGSTDTQYF.

The chain uses TRBV3-1 (or the pseudogene TRBV3-2) and TRBJ2-1, with 9 bases matching TRBD2. Germline V lookup: CDR1 LGHDT, CDR2 YNNKEL (reference sequence). J was trimmed by 6 bases and V by 4 bases; bases with no gene match: 7. The CDR3 runs 15 residues. The CDR3 loop is CASSRGGGASNEQFF. The CDR3, as DNA: TGTGCCAGCAGCCGGGGCGGGGGGGCGTCCAATGAGCAGTTCTTC.

This chain links TRBV29-1 with TRBJ1-4; D may be TRBD1 (5 bases). Trimming took 5 bases from V and 12 from J, leaving 16 bases between them. From germline, CDR1 is SQVTM and CDR2 ANQGSEA. This CDR3 is 12 amino acids long. CDR3 amino acids: CSVLVLGEELFF. The CDR3 region has the DNA TGCAGCGTTCTCGTCTTGGGGGAGGAACTGTTTTTT.

The chain combines TRBV9 with TRBJ2-1; D gene unclear. The V and J ends lost 5 bases and 3 bases respectively, with 15 bases between them. The CDR3 spans 15 residues. Germline-derived CDR1 and CDR2 are SGDLS and YYNGEE. CDR3 region: CASSEDKKSYNEQFF. The CDR3 region has the DNA TGTGCCAGCAGTGAAGACAAGAAGAGCTACAATGAGCAGTTCTTC.

The chain has TRBV19 and TRBJ1-1; 12 bases line up with TRBD1. Germline V gene data show CDR1 as LNHDA and CDR2 as SQIVND (reference sequence). CDR3 size: 17 residues. V trimming: 6 bases; J trimming: 4 bases; junction bases outside the gene matches: 12. DNA for the CDR3: TGTGCCAGTAGGCTCCGGGACAGGGGGCTACAGGGCACTGAAGCTTTCTTT. As protein: CASRLRDRGLQGTEAFF.

This clone was found a few times. This rearrangement joins TRBV5-5 to TRBJ2-3; 9 bases are shared with TRBD2. The CDR3 is made up of 16 amino acids. CDR1 SGHKS and CDR2 YYEKEE come from the germline V gene (reference sequence). The junction had 7 bases not matched to a gene; V was cut back by 2 bases and J by 3 bases. CDR3 sequence: CASSFHDSGRTDTQYF. The CDR3 nucleotides are TGTGCCAGCAGCTTTCATGATAGCGGGAGAACAGATACGCAGTATTTT.

The J gene is TRBJ1-2, the V gene TRBV2; 7 positions agree with TRBD1. J gave up 8 bases and V 4 bases, and 7 bases lay outside the gene matches. The CDR3 has 13 amino acids. Germline V lookup: CDR1 SNHLY, CDR2 FYNNEI. The CDR3 region has the DNA TGTGCCAGCAGTGGGGACAGTAGTTTGGGCTACACCTTC. Its translation: CASSGDSSLGYTF.

CDR3 amino acids: CASSLDRSSYGYTF. DNA of the CDR3: TGCGCCAGCAGCCTCGACAGGTCTTCCTATGGCTACACCTTC. This chain uses TRBV4-3 with TRBJ1-2; D may be TRBD1 (6 bases). Germline V CDR1 and CDR2: LGHNA, YSLEER. Trimming took 4 bases from V and 4 from J, leaving 13 bases between them. The CDR3 spans 14 residues.

The sample holds one count of this clone. The chain has TRBV18 and TRBJ1-3; TRBD1 is a possible D gene (6 bases). Germline lookup yields CDR1 KGHSH and CDR2 LQKENI. Trimming pared 1 base from V and 2 bases from J, leaving 12 bases between. This CDR3 contains 16 residues. CDR3: CASSPQGDGPGNTIYF. The DNA of the CDR3 is TGTGCCAGCTCACCACAGGGGGATGGACCTGGAAACACCATATATTTT.

The CDR3 bases are TGTGCCACCAGTAATCTGGACAGCTACGAGCAGTACTTC. Translated: CATSNLDSYEQYF. The chain carries TRBV24-1 and TRBJ2-7, with TRBD1 as a possible D gene (6 bases). CDR1 KGHDR and CDR2 SFDVKD come from the germline V gene. The germline V and J ends were trimmed by 6 bases and 3 bases, with 11 bases remaining between them. This CDR3 has 13 amino acids.

The rearrangement joins TRBV5-4 to TRBJ1-2, with 7 positions matching TRBD1. The V gene's germline CDR1 is SGHNT and CDR2 YYREEE (reference sequence). This CDR3 is built from 14 residues. The V segment lost 6 bases and the J segment 3 bases; nucleotides outside the gene matches: 8. As DNA, the CDR3 is TGTGCCAGCACCCTAGACAGGGCTTACTATGGCTACACCTTC. Translation gives CASTLDRAYYGYTF.

The count of this clone is one. The rearrangement joins TRBV6-5 to TRBJ2-7; TRBD1 is a possible D gene (6 bases). The length of the CDR3 is 15 residues. V dropped 4 bases and J dropped 4 bases, with 17 bases sitting between them. In germline, CDR1 is MNHEY, CDR2 SVGAGI. The CDR3 region has the DNA TGTGCCAGCAGTTTACAGGGATCTGATGCGTACGAGCAGTACTTC. The encoded protein is CASSLQGSDAYEQYF.